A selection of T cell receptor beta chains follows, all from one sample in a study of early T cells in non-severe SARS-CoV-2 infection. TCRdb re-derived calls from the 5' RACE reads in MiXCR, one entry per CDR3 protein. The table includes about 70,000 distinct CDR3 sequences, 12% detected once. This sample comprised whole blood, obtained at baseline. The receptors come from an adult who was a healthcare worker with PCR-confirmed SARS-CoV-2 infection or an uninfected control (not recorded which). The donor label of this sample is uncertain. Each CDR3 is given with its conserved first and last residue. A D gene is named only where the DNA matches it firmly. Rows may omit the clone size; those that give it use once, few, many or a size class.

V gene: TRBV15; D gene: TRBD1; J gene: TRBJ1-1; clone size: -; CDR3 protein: CATSREQGATEAFF; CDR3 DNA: TGTGCCACCAGCAGAGAACAGGGGGCGACTGAAGCTTTCTTT
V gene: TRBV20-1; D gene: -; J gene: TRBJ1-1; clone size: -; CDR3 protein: CSASYRGPPEAFF; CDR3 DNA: TGCAGTGCTAGTTATCGGGGGCCCCCTGAAGCTTTCTTT
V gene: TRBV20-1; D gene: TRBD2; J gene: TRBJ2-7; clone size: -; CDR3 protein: CSAREWSGGPHEQYF; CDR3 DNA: TGCAGTGCTAGAGAGTGGTCGGGGGGGCCTCACGAGCAGTACTTC
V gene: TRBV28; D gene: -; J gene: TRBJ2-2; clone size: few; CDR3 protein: CASSPPTSRTGELFF; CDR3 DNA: TGTGCCAGCAGTCCTCCGACTAGTCGCACCGGGGAGCTGTTTTTT
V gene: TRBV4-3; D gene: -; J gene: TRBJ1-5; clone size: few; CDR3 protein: CASSQDFGISQPQHF; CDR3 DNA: TGCGCCAGCAGCCAGGACTTCGGGATAAGTCAGCCCCAGCATTTT
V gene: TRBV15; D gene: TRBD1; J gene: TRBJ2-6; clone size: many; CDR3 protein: CATSQGVNGANVLTF; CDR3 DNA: TGTGCCACCAGCCAGGGGGTGAACGGGGCCAACGTCCTGACTTTC
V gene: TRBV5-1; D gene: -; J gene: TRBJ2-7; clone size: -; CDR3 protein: CASSLDRSYEQYF; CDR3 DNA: TGCGCCAGCAGCTTAGACAGGAGCTACGAGCAGTACTTC
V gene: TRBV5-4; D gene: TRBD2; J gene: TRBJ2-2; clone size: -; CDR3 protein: CASSLIAGPTGELFF; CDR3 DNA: TGTGCCAGCAGCTTGATAGCGGGCCCCACCGGGGAGCTGTTTTTT
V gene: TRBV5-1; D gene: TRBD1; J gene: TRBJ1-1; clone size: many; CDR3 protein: CASSLTGDTEAFF; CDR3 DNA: TGTGCCAGCAGCTTGACAGGGGACACTGAAGCTTTCTTT
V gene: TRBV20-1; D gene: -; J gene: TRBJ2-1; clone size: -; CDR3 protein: CSAADPPGQFF; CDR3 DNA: TGCAGTGCTGCAGACCCACCCGGGCAGTTCTTC
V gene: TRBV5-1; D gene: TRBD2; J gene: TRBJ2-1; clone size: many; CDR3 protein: CASSLAGLAGGQEQFF; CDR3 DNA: TGCGCCAGCAGCTTGGCGGGACTAGCGGGAGGGCAAGAGCAGTTCTTC
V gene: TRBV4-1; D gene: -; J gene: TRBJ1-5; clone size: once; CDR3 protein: CASSQVRYSNQPQHF; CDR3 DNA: TGCGCCAGCAGCCAAGTGAGGTATAGCAATCAGCCCCAGCATTTT
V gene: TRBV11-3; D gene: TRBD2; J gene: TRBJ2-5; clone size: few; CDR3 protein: CASSSTGTSVQETQYF; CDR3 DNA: TGTGCCAGCAGCTCAACCGGGACTAGCGTTCAAGAGACCCAGTACTTC
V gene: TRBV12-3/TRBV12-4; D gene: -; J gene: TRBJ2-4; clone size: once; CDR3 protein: CASSRLKKNIQYF; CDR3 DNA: TGTGCCAGCAGTCGGTTGAAAAAAAACATTCAGTACTTC
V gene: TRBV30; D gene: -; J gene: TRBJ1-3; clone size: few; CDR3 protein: CAYYDRSSGNTIYF; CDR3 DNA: TGTGCCTACTATGACAGGAGCTCTGGAAACACCATATATTTT
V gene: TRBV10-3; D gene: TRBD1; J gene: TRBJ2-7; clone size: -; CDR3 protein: CAISPGTGGSYEQYF; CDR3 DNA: TGTGCCATCAGCCCGGGGACAGGGGGCTCCTACGAGCAGTACTTC
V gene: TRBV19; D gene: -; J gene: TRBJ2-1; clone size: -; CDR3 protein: CASSIDWGSIKIHNEQFF; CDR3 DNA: TGTGCCAGTAGTATAGATTGGGGCTCCATAAAAATCCACAATGAGCAGTTCTTC
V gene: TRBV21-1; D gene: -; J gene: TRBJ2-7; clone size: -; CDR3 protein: CASSPHITGYEQYF; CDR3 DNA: TGTGCCAGCAGCCCCCACATTACAGGGTACGAGCAGTACTTC
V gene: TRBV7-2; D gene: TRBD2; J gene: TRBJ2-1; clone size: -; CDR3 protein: CASSLAAGGQFF; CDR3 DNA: TGTGCCAGCAGCTTAGCAGCGGGGGGGCAGTTCTTC
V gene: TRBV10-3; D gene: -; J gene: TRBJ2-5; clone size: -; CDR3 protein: CAIRAARGQETQYF; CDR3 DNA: TGTGCCATCAGGGCCGCCCGGGGGCAAGAGACCCAGTACTTC
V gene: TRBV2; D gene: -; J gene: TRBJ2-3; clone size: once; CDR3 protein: CASNRLAVDTQYF; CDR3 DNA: TGTGCCAGCAACCGGCTAGCAGTAGATACGCAGTATTTT
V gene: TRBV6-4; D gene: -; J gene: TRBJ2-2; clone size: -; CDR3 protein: CASSDETTGELFF; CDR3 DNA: TGTGCCAGCAGTGACGAGACCACCGGGGAGCTGTTTTTT
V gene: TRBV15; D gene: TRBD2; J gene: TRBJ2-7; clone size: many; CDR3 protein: CATGKVTSGSYEQYF; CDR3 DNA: TGTGCCACCGGCAAGGTGACTAGCGGCTCCTACGAGCAGTACTTC
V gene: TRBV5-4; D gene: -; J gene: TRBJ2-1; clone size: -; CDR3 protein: CASSSKDFWDEQFF; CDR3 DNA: TGTGCCAGCAGCTCGAAGGACTTTTGGGATGAGCAGTTCTTC
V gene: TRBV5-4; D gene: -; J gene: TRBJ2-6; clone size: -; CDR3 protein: CASSFGVASGANVLTF; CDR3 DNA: TGTGCCAGCAGCTTTGGGGTTGCCTCTGGGGCCAACGTCCTGACTTTC
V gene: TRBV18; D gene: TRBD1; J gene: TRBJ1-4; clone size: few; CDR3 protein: CASSPGQHNEKLFF; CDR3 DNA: TGTGCCAGCTCACCGGGACAGCATAATGAAAAACTGTTTTTT
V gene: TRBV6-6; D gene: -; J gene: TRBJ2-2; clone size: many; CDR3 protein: CASSYGGGGVLFF; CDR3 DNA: TGTGCCAGCAGTTACGGAGGGGGGGGCGTGCTGTTTTTT
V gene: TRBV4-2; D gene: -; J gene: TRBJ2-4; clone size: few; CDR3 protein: CASSPGLLPNIQYF; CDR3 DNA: TGTGCCAGCAGCCCGGGCCTCCTCCCGAACATTCAGTACTTC
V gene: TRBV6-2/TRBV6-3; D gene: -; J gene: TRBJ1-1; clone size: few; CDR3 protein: CASSPVRLLFDTEAFF; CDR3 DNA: TGTGCCAGCAGTCCGGTCCGCTTATTGTTCGACACTGAAGCTTTCTTT
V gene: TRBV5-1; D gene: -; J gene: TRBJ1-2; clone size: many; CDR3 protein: CASSLDPGTPYGYTF; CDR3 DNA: TGCGCCAGCAGCCTAGACCCGGGTACCCCCTATGGCTACACCTTC
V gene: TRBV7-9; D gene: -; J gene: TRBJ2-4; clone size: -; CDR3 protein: CASSLETEKNIQYF; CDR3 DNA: TGTGCCAGCAGCTTAGAGACGGAGAAAAACATTCAGTACTTC
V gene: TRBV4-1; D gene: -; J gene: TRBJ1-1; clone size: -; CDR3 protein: CASSQVRGYTEAFF; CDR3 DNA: TGCGCCAGCAGCCAAGTAAGGGGTTACACTGAAGCTTTCTTT
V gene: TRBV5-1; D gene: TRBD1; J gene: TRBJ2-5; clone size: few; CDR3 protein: CASSSTGVEETQYF; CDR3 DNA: TGCGCCAGCAGCTCGACAGGGGTCGAAGAGACCCAGTACTTC
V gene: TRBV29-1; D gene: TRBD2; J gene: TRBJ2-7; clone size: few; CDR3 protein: CSVEVSGALGEQYF; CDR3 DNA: TGCAGCGTTGAAGTTAGCGGGGCCCTGGGGGAGCAGTACTTC
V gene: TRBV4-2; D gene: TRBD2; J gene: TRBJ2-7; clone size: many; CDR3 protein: CASSQEFAGGAWEQYF; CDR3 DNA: TGTGCCAGCAGCCAAGAATTTGCGGGGGGGGCATGGGAGCAGTACTTC
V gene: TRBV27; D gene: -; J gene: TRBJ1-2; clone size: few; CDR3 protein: CATTKSRDSYGYTF; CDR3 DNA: TGTGCCACCACAAAATCCAGGGATAGCTATGGCTACACCTTC
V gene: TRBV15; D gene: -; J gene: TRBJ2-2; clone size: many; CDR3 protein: CATSRDLTGELFF; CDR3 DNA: TGTGCCACCAGCAGAGACCTGACCGGGGAGCTGTTTTTT
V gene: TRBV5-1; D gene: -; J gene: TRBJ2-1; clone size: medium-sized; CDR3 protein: CASSLGHGGNNEQFF; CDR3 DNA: TGCGCCAGCAGCTTAGGGCACGGAGGCAACAATGAGCAGTTCTTC
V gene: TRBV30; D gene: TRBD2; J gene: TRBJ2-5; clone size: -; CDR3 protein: CAWRKRGLETQYF; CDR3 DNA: TGTGCCTGGAGGAAGCGGGGGCTGGAGACCCAGTACTTC
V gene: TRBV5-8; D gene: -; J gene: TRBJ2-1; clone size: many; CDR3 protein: CASSLVPGNEQFF; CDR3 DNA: TGTGCCAGCAGCTTGGTGCCGGGGAATGAGCAGTTCTTC
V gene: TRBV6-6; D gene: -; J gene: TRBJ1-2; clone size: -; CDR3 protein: CASSYSGASVYGYTF; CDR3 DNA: TGTGCCAGCAGTTACTCCGGGGCCTCCGTCTATGGCTACACCTTC
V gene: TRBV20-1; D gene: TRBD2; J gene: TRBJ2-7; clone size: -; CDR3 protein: CSARSSSGSSYEQYF; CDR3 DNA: TGCAGTGCTAGATCCTCTAGCGGGAGTAGCTACGAGCAGTACTTC
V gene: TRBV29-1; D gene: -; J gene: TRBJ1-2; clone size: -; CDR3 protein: CSVEDFPNGYTF; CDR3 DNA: TGCAGCGTTGAAGATTTTCCCAATGGCTACACCTTC
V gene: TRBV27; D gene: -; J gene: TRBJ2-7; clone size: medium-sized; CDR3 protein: CASSVSEISYEQYF; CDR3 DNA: TGTGCCAGCAGTGTATCCGAGATCTCCTACGAGCAGTACTTC
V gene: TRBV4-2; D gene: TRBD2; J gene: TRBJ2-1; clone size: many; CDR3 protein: CASSQEPSGSHYNEQFF; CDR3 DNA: TGTGCCAGCAGCCAAGAGCCTAGCGGGAGCCACTACAATGAGCAGTTCTTC
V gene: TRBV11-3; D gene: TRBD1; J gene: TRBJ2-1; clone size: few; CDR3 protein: CASSSWDRASYNEQFF; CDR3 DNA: TGTGCCAGCAGCTCGTGGGACAGGGCTTCCTACAATGAGCAGTTCTTC
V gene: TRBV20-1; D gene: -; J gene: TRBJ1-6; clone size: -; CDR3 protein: CSARDILNSYNSPLHF; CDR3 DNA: TGCAGTGCTAGAGACATTCTTAATTCGTATAATTCACCCCTCCACTTT
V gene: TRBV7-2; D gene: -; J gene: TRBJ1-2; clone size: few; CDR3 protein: CASSLASQGNYGYTF; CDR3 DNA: TGTGCCAGCAGCTTAGCATCCCAGGGTAACTATGGCTACACCTTC
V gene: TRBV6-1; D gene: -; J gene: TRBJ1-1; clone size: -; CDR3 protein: CASRPGRMNTEAFF; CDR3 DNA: TGTGCCAGCAGACCGGGACGGATGAACACTGAAGCTTTCTTT
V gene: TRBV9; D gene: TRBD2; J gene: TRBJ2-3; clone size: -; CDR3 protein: CASGRASGAYTDTQYF; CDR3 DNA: TGTGCCAGCGGTAGGGCTAGCGGGGCGTACACAGATACGCAGTATTTT
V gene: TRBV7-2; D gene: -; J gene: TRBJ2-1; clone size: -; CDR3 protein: CASSLLGALNEQFF; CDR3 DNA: TGTGCCAGCAGTCTCCTAGGTGCCCTCAATGAGCAGTTCTTC